This T cell receptor beta chain originates from a study of CD8 T cells in ankylosing spondylitis. Germline V CDR1 and CDR2: SGHNT, YENEEA. The J segment lost 2 bases and the V segment lost 2 bases, leaving 3 bases of the junction unmatched. There are 15 residues in the CDR3. This clonotype showed up many times. Its cognate antigen is unknown. Study conclusions and caveats: Roughly eight highly homologous variants made up a TCR beta motif that seemed to typify ankylosing spondylitis blood. Reportedly, significant enrichment of disease-linked clones occurred in matched ankylosing spondylitis synovial fluid. Those disease-linked clones were CD8+; they were also relatively rare in peripheral blood. Earlier literature documents some of the motif variants in reactive arthritis synovial fluid and blood.

Researchers built TCR beta libraries using quantitative 5'-RACE with molecular barcodes. MiXCR, run by TCRdb on the 5' RACE reads, gives a single entry per CDR3 protein. This table holds almost 400,000 distinct CDR3 sequences, about 22% found once. The sample was blood, either unsorted or a sorted T cell fraction (not recorded which). The chain couples TRBV11-3 to TRBJ2-1; 7 nucleotides match TRBD1. The TCR comes from a male donor with ankylosing spondylitis. This CDR3 is CASSLRGQTYNEQFF. CDR3 nucleotides: TGTGCCAGCAGCTTAAGGGGGCAGACCTACAATGAGCAGTTCTTC.